Given below is one TCR beta chain in context. As yet, its antigen is unknown. The data derive from a study of T cell repertoires in ileal Crohn's disease. The overall study: Operated complications were stricturing disease (roughly 60%) and penetrating disease (39%).

Study observations and caveats: High-frequency clones were more common in sorted CD8 than CD4 cells.

Germline V gene sequence: CDR1 MNHEY, CDR2 SVGAGI. The CDR3 contains 15 residues. J was trimmed by 0 bases and V by 5 bases; bases with no gene match: 4. The data were produced by immunoSEQ multiplex PCR, yet TCRdb's version contains in-frame clones alone and is incomplete. The sample yields 13,000 to 15,000 clones, around nine tenths seen once. Material: ileal tissue. The source is an adult with Crohn's disease. This chain uses TRBV6-5 with TRBJ2-7, with 10 bases fitting TRBD2. The CDR3 DNA sequence: TGTGCCAGCAGTCGACTAGCGGGCAGCTCCTACGAGCAGTACTTC. Amino acid sequence: CASSRLAGSSYEQYF.